Listed below are T cell receptor beta chains from one sample, sequenced in a study of T cells after yellow fever vaccination. From the 5' RACE reads, TCRdb called clonotypes with MiXCR, one entry per CDR3 protein. The sample shows about 430,000 distinct CDR3 sequences, approximately 19% of them seen only once. The specimen comprised PBMCs, sampled before the yellow fever booster vaccination. These receptors were collected from a man younger than 30 who received the YFV17D yellow fever vaccine. CDR3s include the opening cysteine and the closing phenylalanine or tryptophan. A D gene is named only where the DNA matches it firmly. Clone size, where shown, is once, few, many, or a class for clones that have expanded.

CDR3nt | CDR3aa | abundance | d_gene | j_gene | v_gene
TGTGCTAGTGGTTTGCAGGGTAATCAGCCCCAGCATTTT | CASGLQGNQPQHF | . | . | TRBJ1-5 | TRBV12-5
TGTGCCAGCAGTTCTAGCACGGAGACCCAGTACTTC | CASSSSTETQYF | many | . | TRBJ2-5 | TRBV6-5
TGCGCCAGCAGCTCCAACGCTCAGGATACGCAGTATTTT | CASSSNAQDTQYF | many | . | TRBJ2-3 | TRBV5-1
TGTGCCAGCAGCTTAGTCTCTAGCGGGGGCAATACGCAGTATTTT | CASSLVSSGGNTQYF | . | TRBD2 | TRBJ2-3 | TRBV7-2
TGTGCCAGCAGTTCGATACTAGCGGGGGGGCATAACACCGGGGAGCTGTTTTTT | CASSSILAGGHNTGELFF | few | TRBD2 | TRBJ2-2 | TRBV27
TGTGCCATCAGTCCAGGGGAGTCCGGGGAAAAACTGTTTTTT | CAISPGESGEKLFF | . | . | TRBJ1-4 | TRBV10-3
TGTGCCAGCAGCCCACAACTAGAGCCAAGCTCCTACGAGCAGTACTTC | CASSPQLEPSSYEQYF | many | . | TRBJ2-7 | TRBV9
TGTGCCATCAGCTCGGACGGGACTGAAGCTTTCTTT | CAISSDGTEAFF | . | . | TRBJ1-1 | TRBV10-3
TGTGCCACCAGCCCCTCTAAGTTGGGGACCCAGTACTTC | CATSPSKLGTQYF | few | . | TRBJ2-5 | TRBV15
TGTGCCAGCAGCTTATTCATGTCCGATACGCAGTATTTT | CASSLFMSDTQYF | . | . | TRBJ2-3 | TRBV7-2
TGTGCCAGCAGCACAGCGGGGGTCCAAGAGACCCAGTACTTC | CASSTAGVQETQYF | . | TRBD2 | TRBJ2-5 | TRBV6-5